This T cell receptor beta chain was recorded in a study of cytomegalovirus exposure and HLA in healthy donors. A note on this clone: Its target is unknown.

TCRdb keeps only in-frame clones here, not all; method: immunoSEQ multiplex PCR. The table has about 360,000 clones, about nine tenths seen once. Looked up from germline, CDR1 is SNHLY and CDR2 is FYNNEI. The CDR3 spans 15 residues. V gave up 6 bases and J gave up 1 base, with 13 bases separating them. Notes on the study in general: The study designated about 160 TCR beta chains cytomegalovirus-associated. Reports showed the classifier diagnosing cytomegalovirus status with high specificity and sensitivity. One later analysis, an examination of the 120 validation repertoires, found that first-cohort TCR clusters tended to co-occur in them.

The sample was PBMCs. V and J are TRBV2 and TRBJ1-5; the D gene is possibly TRBD1 (6 bases). The TCR comes from a woman aged 18 to 35 in good health and CMV-seronegative. The chain's CDR3 is CASRREQGSNQPQHF. For the CDR3, the DNA is TGTGCCAGCAGGAGGGAACAGGGAAGCAATCAGCCCCAGCATTTT. Drawing the rest from reference TRBV2 and TRBJ1-5, the complete variable domain is EPEVTQTPSHQVTQMGQEVILRCVPISNHLYFYWYRQILGQKVEFLVSFYNNEISEKSEIFDDQFSVERPDGSNFTLKIRSTKLEDSAMYFCASRREQGSNQPQHFGDGTRLSIL.